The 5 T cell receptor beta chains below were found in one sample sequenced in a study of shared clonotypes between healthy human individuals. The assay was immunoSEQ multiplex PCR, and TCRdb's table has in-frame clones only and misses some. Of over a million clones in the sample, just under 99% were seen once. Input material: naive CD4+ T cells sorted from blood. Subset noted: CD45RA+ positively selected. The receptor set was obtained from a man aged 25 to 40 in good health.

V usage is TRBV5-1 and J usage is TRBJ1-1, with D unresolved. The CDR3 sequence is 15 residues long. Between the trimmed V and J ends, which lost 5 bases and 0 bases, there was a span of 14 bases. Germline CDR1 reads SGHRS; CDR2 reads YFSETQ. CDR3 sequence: CASRAEVVMNTEAFF. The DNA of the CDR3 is TGCGCCAGCAGGGCGGAGGTGGTCATGAACACTGAAGCTTTCTTT.

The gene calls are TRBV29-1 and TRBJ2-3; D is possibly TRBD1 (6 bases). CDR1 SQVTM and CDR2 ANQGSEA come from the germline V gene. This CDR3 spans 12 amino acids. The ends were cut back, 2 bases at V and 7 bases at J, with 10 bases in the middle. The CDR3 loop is CSVEQGRNTQYF. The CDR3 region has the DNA TGCAGCGTTGAACAGGGGCGCAATACGCAGTATTTT.

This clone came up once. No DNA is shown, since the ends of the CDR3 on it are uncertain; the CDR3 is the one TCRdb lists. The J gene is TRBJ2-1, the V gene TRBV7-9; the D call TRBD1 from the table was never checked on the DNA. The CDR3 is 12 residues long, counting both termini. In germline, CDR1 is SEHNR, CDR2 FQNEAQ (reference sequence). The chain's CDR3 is CASSSVGTGAFF.

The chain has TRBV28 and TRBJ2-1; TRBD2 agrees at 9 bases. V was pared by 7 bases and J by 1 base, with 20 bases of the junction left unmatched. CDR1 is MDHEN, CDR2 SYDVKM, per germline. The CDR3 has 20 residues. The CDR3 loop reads CASTPKGIGGREKSYNEQFF. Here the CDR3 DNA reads TGTGCCAGCACCCCTAAGGGGATAGGCGGGAGGGAGAAATCCTACAATGAGCAGTTCTTC.

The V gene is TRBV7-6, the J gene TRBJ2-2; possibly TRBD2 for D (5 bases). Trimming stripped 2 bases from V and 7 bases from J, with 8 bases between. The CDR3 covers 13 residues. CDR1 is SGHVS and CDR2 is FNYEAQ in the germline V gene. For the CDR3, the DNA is TGTGCCAGCAGCTTAAAAAGCGGCGGGGAGCTGTTTTTT. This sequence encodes CASSLKSGGELFF.